The next 3 T cell receptor beta chains were all read from a single sample in a study of regulatory T cells in long-lasting Graves disease. In building TCR beta libraries, iRepertoire HTBI primers were used together with Arm-PCR of CDR3 regions. From the multiplex PCR reads, TCRdb called clonotypes with MiXCR, one entry per CDR3 protein. Altogether 680,000 or so distinct CDR3 sequences are present, about 16% being singletons, with the ten largest covering around 18%. The time point: newly diagnosed GD, antithyroid drugs for less than 3 months. PBMC-extracted RNA yielded the TCR library. The same data also contributed to another study, on T cells in Graves' hyperthyroidism and ophthalmopathy.

The sequencing used peripheral blood mononuclear cells (PBMCs), collected at new diagnosis, from a patient treated with antithyroid drugs. Source of these receptors: a woman under 40 with Graves disease.

This clonotype has a count of ten or more. The V gene is TRBV3-1, the J gene TRBJ2-3; D not resolved. V was cut by 3 bases and J by 4 bases, with 5 bases left in between. CDR3 length: 12 amino acids. Germline assignment: CDR1 LGHDT and CDR2 YNNKEL (reference sequence). The CDR3, as DNA: TGTGCCAGCAGCCACCAGGCAGATACGCAGTATTTT. Translated: CASSHQADTQYF.

In its sample, this clonotype was seen many times. V is TRBV29-1 and J is TRBJ1-5; D not resolved. The CDR3 length is 15 residues. V was clipped by 8 bases and J by 6 bases, with 23 bases between them. Germline V gives CDR1 SQVTM, CDR2 ANQGSEA. The CDR3 coding sequence is TGCAGCTATCCCACCATACCCGGGCTGGGTCAGCCCCAGCATTTT. Translating gives CSYPTIPGLGQPQHF. Combining the CDR3 with reference TRBV29-1 and TRBJ1-5 gives the whole variable domain SAVISQKPSRDICQRGTSLTIQCQVDSQVTMMFWYRQQPGQSLTLIATANQGSEATYESGFVIDKFPISRPNLTFSTLTVSNMSPEDSSIYLCSYPTIPGLGQPQHFGDGTRLSIL.

CDR3 amino acids: CASSKEVYNNEQFF. CDR3 nucleotides: TGTGCCAGCAGCAAAGAGGTCTATAACAATGAGCAGTTCTTC. The gene calls are TRBV7-9 and TRBJ2-1, with no clear D. The CDR3 is 14 residues long. The germline gives CDR1 SEHNR, CDR2 FQNEAQ (reference sequence). V shed 5 bases and J shed 5 bases, with 13 bases lying between them.